These 4 T cell receptor beta chains came from one sample sequenced in a study of cytomegalovirus exposure and HLA in healthy donors. Amplification used 60 Vbeta primers and 13 Jbeta primers. Using immunoSEQ multiplex PCR, the repertoire was profiled, and TCRdb retains in-frame clones only, with some absent. The sample shows 76,000 or so clones, about 81% of them seen only once. The source material was PBMCs. The receptors stem from a woman in her forties in good health and CMV-seropositive.

The chain joins TRBV6-6 to TRBJ2-7; tentatively, D is TRBD2 (5 bases). This CDR3 spans 13 amino acids. Trimming took 5 bases from V and 7 from J, leaving 15 bases between them. Germline assignment: CDR1 MNHNY and CDR2 SVGAGI (reference sequence). Written as DNA, the CDR3 is TGTGCCAGCAGTCCTAGCCGGCTTGAAGAGCAGTACTTC. Translation gives CASSPSRLEEQYF.

This clone was detected once. J is TRBJ1-1 and V is TRBV6-5, with D uncertain. This CDR3 is built from 13 residues. Germline lookup yields CDR1 MNHEY and CDR2 SVGAGI. The germline V and J ends were trimmed by 0 bases and 8 bases, with 10 bases remaining between them. CDR3 coding DNA: TGTGCCAGCAGTTACTCCGTTAGAAGCGAAGCTTTCTTT. Protein product: CASSYSVRSEAFF.

The gene calls are TRBV29-1 and TRBJ2-5; TRBD1 agrees at 8 bases. V was clipped by 5 bases and J by 4 bases; unmatched bases: 6. Germline assignment: CDR1 SQVTM and CDR2 ANQGSEA. The CDR3 runs 13 residues. The CDR3 region is CSVSRTGLETQYF. The CDR3 DNA reads TGCAGCGTTAGCAGGACAGGGCTAGAGACCCAGTACTTC. Variable domain in full (rest from reference TRBV29-1 and TRBJ2-5): SAVISQKPSRDICQRGTSLTIQCQVDSQVTMMFWYRQQPGQSLTLIATANQGSEATYESGFVIDKFPISRPNLTFSTLTVSNMSPEDSSIYLCSVSRTGLETQYFGPGTRLLVL.

Here the CDR3 DNA reads TGTGCCAGCAGTGAGGTCGGGGGGGCTCTTGGGGCCAACGTCCTGACTTTC. The encoded protein is CASSEVGGALGANVLTF. This sequence joins TRBV2 and TRBJ2-6; 8 bases are shared with TRBD2. The germline gives CDR1 SNHLY, CDR2 FYNNEI. The ends lost 3 bases at V and 3 bases at J; junction bases unmatched: 7. This CDR3 comprises 17 residues.